This T cell receptor beta chain emerged from a study of PD-1 blockade in classical Hodgkin lymphoma (dated by TCRdb to 2018 to 2021). Some background on the complete study: Nivolumab dosing was 3 mg/kg intravenously every 2 weeks, continuing until either disease progression or unacceptable toxicity. A peripheral blood immune signature of response to PD-1 blockade in classical Hodgkin lymphoma was defined using TCR beta sequencing and CyTOF.

The count of this clone is one. Its antigen remains unidentified. Base quality data are lacking; no much larger clone is found one base away. CDR1 is given as SGHVS and CDR2 as FNYEAQ, both from the germline V gene. V sheds 3 bases and J sheds 2 bases, leaving 13 bases between their ends. From its cysteine to its phenylalanine, the CDR3 spans 15 amino acids. CDR3 DNA only is kept here, 45 bases in frame from base 1. The label giving this sample's time point can be read as: cycle 4 day 1 (C4D1), after less than seven weeks of nivolumab. All trial patients had relapsed after autologous stem cell transplantation, with cohorts A, B and C differing in prior brentuximab vedotin exposure. The trial cohort included 55 to 65 patients with relapsed/refractory classical Hodgkin lymphoma, and each patient had a best overall response of complete response, partial response or progressive disease. Single-agent nivolumab was administered to trial patients in the multi-cohort phase II CheckMate 205 trial. An independent review committee assessed best overall response by applying the 2007 International Working Group response criteria. Trial PBMCs were collected immediately before nivolumab initiation (C1D1) and during therapy at cycle 2 day 1 and cycle 4 day 1. Peripheral blood was collected in 8 mL Vacutainer Cell Preparation Tubes, from which PBMCs were isolated by centrifugation and then cryopreserved.

The Qiagen DNeasy kit was used to extract genomic DNA both from unsorted PBMCs and from the negatively selected CD4+ and CD8+ fractions. Using primers that anneal to V and J segments, immunoSEQ multiplex PCR amplified the TCR beta CDR3 regions. A synthetic immune receptor repertoire was used to minimize amplification bias, and any residual bias was removed computationally once sequencing was done. In the authors' own workflow: Custom Python scripts were used to quantify repertoire diversity as the Shannon entropy index. Unsorted, CD4+ and CD8+ repertoires were analyzed separately, except for combined analyses in which CD4+ and CD8+ sequences were merged in silico. Clonal expansion was defined as a frequency increase of at least 2-fold after treatment compared with C1D1, and clones undetected at baseline were assigned a pseudocount of 0.5. Singleton clones were defined as clones with 0 or 1 copy at C1D1, and non-singleton clones were defined as clones with 2 or more copies. Clones expanded in unsorted samples were annotated as CD4+, CD8+ or unknown by matching protein sequences in sorted samples from the same patient. Diversity changes from C1D1 to C4D1 were tested in paired samples using Wilcoxon tests. TCRdb took this table from immuneACCESS and kept in-frame rearrangements with V and J called. Such tables lack part of the clones; where checked against another copy, unresolved V genes explain under half of the gap, and the rest is unexplained. The DNA gave D and trimming, while V, J and clone size come from that table. Recorded for this sample are about 92,000 clones; 83% of them occurred a single time. Jointly, the top ten make up about 17% of the sample.

General conclusions and limits of the study: The study covered only a single clinical trial cohort, and the causes of the repertoire differences, possibly disease activity or prior therapy, were still not defined. CD4+ but not CD8+ TCR diversity rose significantly by C4D1 (p=0.0027 vs p=0.16), most apparent in complete responders (p=0.02). Baseline TCR diversity was reported to be lower in newly diagnosed patients than in healthy donors, and even lower in relapsed/refractory patients. Diversity was lower in patients who began nivolumab less than 1 year after ASCT, so these patients were left out of later analyses to avoid confounding by immune reconstitution. Baseline diversity similar to that of newly diagnosed patients was observed in trial patients achieving complete response, whereas significantly lower diversity was observed in partial responders and progressors.

This receptor was obtained from a human donor with classical Hodgkin lymphoma. The specimen was peripheral blood mononuclear cells (PBMCs), collected before the fourth cycle of nivolumab. This chain is built from TRBV7-6 and TRBJ2-5, with TRBD1 as a weak D call on 5 bases. The DNA reads TGTGCCAGCAGCTTCGACGCAGGGTGTCAAGAGACCCAGTACTTC. It encodes CASSFDAGCQETQYF. The CDR3 plus the reference TRBV7-6 and TRBJ2-5 genes for the other parts give the full variable domain: GAGVSQSPRYKVTKRGQDVALRCDPISGHVSLYWYRQALGQGPEFLTYFNYEAQQDKSGLPNDRFSAERPEGSISTLTIQRTEQRDSAMYRCASSFDAGCQETQYFGPGTRLLVL.